This TCR beta chain was obtained from a study of T cell responses to AZD1222 COVID-19 vaccine. Study-wide findings and caveats: Clonal diversity may have been underestimated, and the donors were mostly white British, with more females than males. With two AZD1222 doses given, Spike-specific TCR breadth and depth both rose.

Comments on this clone: Its antigen remains unknown.

Sequencing was performed with immunoSEQ multiplex PCR; in TCRdb, only in-frame clones are kept and a portion is missing. The sample shows about 100,000 clones, around 90% of them seen only once. The CDR3 runs to 14 residues. V shed 4 bases and J shed 5 bases, with 15 bases lying between them. Germline V gives CDR1 MGHRA, CDR2 YSYEKL. This clonotype originated in an adult in good health. The J gene is TRBJ2-7, the V gene TRBV4-1, with D unclear. The sequenced sample was peripheral blood, obtained on day 0 of AZD1222 vaccination. The DNA of the CDR3 is TGCGCCAGCAGCCCTACCTCTGCCTTGAACGAGCAGTACTTC. This encodes CASSPTSALNEQYF.